This T cell receptor beta chain was captured by sequencing in a study of shared T cell receptors in the human thymus. Looked up from germline, CDR1 is SGHTS and CDR2 is YDEGEE. This CDR3 spans 18 amino acids. V dropped 0 bases and J dropped 0 bases, with 13 bases sitting between them. TCRdb's table, derived via immunoSEQ multiplex PCR, lists solely in-frame clones and lacks some. The sample contains 600,000 to 900,000 clones, approximately 83% of which appear only once. This clone was seen a handful of times. This sample also belongs to another study, concerning human thymus T cells.

This chain connects TRBV5-8 to TRBJ1-6; D may be TRBD1 (5 bases). This clonotype was sampled from a girl in the first two years of life with a congenital heart defect. The specimen was thymocytes. The CDR3 DNA reads as TGTGCCAGCAGCTTGGCCTGGTACAGGAGCTCCTATAATTCACCCCTCCACTTT. It codes for CASSLAWYRSSYNSPLHF.